This T cell receptor (beta chain) was sequenced in a study of monozygotic twins with cystic fibrosis. As for this clone: Its antigen is not identified.

Germline lookup yields CDR1 SGDLS and CDR2 YYNGEE. V lost 2 bases and J 1 base, leaving 9 bases between the germline ends. This CDR3 region has 14 residues. Data came from immunoSEQ multiplex PCR; TCRdb stores just in-frame clones and leaves some out. The repertoire has tens of thousands of clones, approximately 96% of them found once; the top ten carry 2.5% to 3%. Study results and limitations: Shared CDR3 numbers were not associated with age, concordance or severity.

This clonotype was obtained from a girl aged 2-10 years with cystic fibrosis. The specimen sequenced was blood. The chain links TRBV9 to TRBJ2-5, with unresolved D. Here the CDR3 DNA reads TGTGCCAGCAGCGTCTCCACTCTCCAAGAGACCCAGTACTTC. This sequence encodes CASSVSTLQETQYF.